A single T cell receptor (beta chain) is shown here with its context. Antigen: not known. Other DNA sequences within the sample encode an identical CDR3. Assays covered 95,000 to 100,000 TCR templates per sample. TCRdb keeps only in-frame clones here, not all; method: immunoSEQ multiplex PCR. This sample yields just over 40,000 clones, of which about 89% are seen a single time; around 0.25% belongs to the top ten. The germline V gene encodes CDR1 MNHEY and CDR2 SMNVEV (reference sequence). The ends lost 3 bases at V and 2 bases at J; junction bases unmatched: 10. The CDR3 has 17 amino acids. The entry originates in a study of siplizumab effects on memory and regulatory T cells. Overall study results and limits: Neither a naive nor a memory phenotype was assignable to roughly 75-96% of proliferating CD4+ or CD8+ clones. No functional test confirmed suppression by proliferating siplizumab-culture Tregs.

This chain joins TRBV27 and TRBJ2-3, with 8 bases lining up with TRBD1. This TCR was recovered from a human donor in good health. The sequenced sample consisted of naive CD4+ T cells sorted from blood. The CDR3 loop is CASSLPRTGRPTDTQYF. The CDR3 DNA reads TGTGCCAGCAGTTTGCCAAGGACAGGGCGCCCCACAGATACGCAGTATTTT.